Below, one TCR beta chain is given with its context. Antigen: not known. This sample was included in a study of T cell responses to AZD1222 COVID-19 vaccine. Germline V gene lookup returns CDR1 SGHDN and CDR2 FVKESK. This CDR3 contains 15 residues. Trimming took 3 bases from V and 1 from J, leaving 12 bases between them. Using immunoSEQ multiplex PCR, the repertoire was profiled, and TCRdb retains in-frame clones only, with some absent. The profile shows about 74,000 clones, about 91% of them singletons. Study-level points and caveats: Regions 160-218 and 743-854 held dominance among vaccine-associated CD4 TCRs, which spanned spike. The sample set comprised mostly white British donors with more females, and clonal diversity was possibly underestimated.

The sample here was peripheral blood, taken 28 days after the second AZD1222 dose. This TCR derives from an adult who received the AZD1222 COVID-19 vaccine. This sequence joins TRBV14 and TRBJ1-1; D is unclear. The CDR3 loop is CASSHWAYGNTEAFF. The CDR3 DNA follows: TGTGCCAGCAGCCACTGGGCCTATGGGAACACTGAAGCTTTCTTT.